Following are 19 T cell receptor beta chains from one sample sequenced in a study of CD8+CD57+ T cells in acquired aplastic anemia (dated by TCRdb to 2016 to 2019). Patients chosen for sequencing had shown expansion of CD8+CD57+ cells by flow cytometry. TCRdb records Illumina HiSeq 2000 as the sequencer. Genomic DNA was used as template for profiling of TCR beta VDJ combinations and CDR3 sequences. The public reads were reanalyzed by TCRdb: fastp trimming at Q25, MiXCR alignment, in-frame beta chains only. All rows with the same CDR3 protein become a single entry with the most common DNA and genes. The sample yields about 180,000 distinct CDR3 sequences; less than 60% were counted once. Of the sample, 1.8% is held by the ten largest clones. Sequencing was performed on sorted CD4+, CD8+, or CD8+CD57+ T cells (not recorded which) from PBMCs. All receptors derive from a human donor with aplastic anemia.

This clonotype was counted ten times or more. The genes are TRBV7-3 and TRBJ1-1; D is ambiguous. V lost 5 bases and J 1 base, leaving 14 bases between the germline ends. The CDR3 loop spans 15 amino acids. Germline-derived CDR1 and CDR2 are SGHTA and FQGTGA. CDR3 DNA sequence: TGTGCCAGCAGCGGATTCACGTGGGGGAACACTGAAGCTTTCTTT. Residues: CASSGFTWGNTEAFF.

The chain links TRBV5-5 to TRBJ2-3, with D unresolved. CDR3 length equals 13 residues. V was clipped by 7 bases and J by 1 base, with 10 bases between them. Germline V lookup: CDR1 SGHKS, CDR2 YYEKEE (reference sequence). The CDR3 DNA reads TGTGCCAGCTACGGCCAGGGCACAGATACGCAGTATTTT. Translating gives CASYGQGTDTQYF. The full variable domain, in which reference TRBV5-5 and TRBJ2-3 provide the parts outside the CDR3, is DAGVTQSPTHLIKTRGQQVTLRCSPISGHKSVSWYQQVLGQGPQFIFQYYEKEERGRGNFPDRFSARQFPNYSSELNVNALLLGDSALYLCASYGQGTDTQYFGPGTRLTVL.

This clonotype showed up many times. The rearrangement joins TRBV19 to TRBJ2-2; no reliable D call. CDR3 size: 16 residues. V lost 7 bases to trimming and J lost 2 bases, with 17 bases between them. CDR1 and CDR2 from the germline V gene are LNHDA and SQIVND (reference sequence). The CDR3 loop reads CASTTDYWGNTGELFF. CDR3 coding DNA: TGTGCCAGTACCACGGATTATTGGGGAAACACCGGGGAGCTGTTTTTT.

This chain connects TRBV19 to TRBJ2-7; 9 nucleotides align to TRBD2. CDR1 is LNHDA, CDR2 SQIVND, per germline (reference sequence). This CDR3 contains 14 residues. V was pared by 9 bases and J by 12 bases, with 18 bases of the junction left unmatched. The chain's CDR3 is CASSESLASGIPYF. CDR3 nucleotides: TGTGCCAGCAGTGAAAGTTTGGCTAGCGGGATTCCGTACTTC.

In nucleotides, the CDR3 is TGTGCCAGCAGCGGTAGCCCCCCGAAAATTTATGGCTACACCTTC. Protein: CASSGSPPKIYGYTF. The V call is TRBV7-9, the J call TRBJ1-2; D is unresolved. The CDR3 consists of 15 residues. V lost 5 bases, J lost 5 bases, and 18 bases lay in between. CDR1 and CDR2 (germline): SEHNR, FQNEAQ (reference sequence).

This sequence joins TRBV11-2 and TRBJ2-3; D uncertain. CDR3 length equals 13 residues. Germline V gene lookup returns CDR1 SGHAT and CDR2 FQNNGV. V lost 0 bases and J lost 4, with 5 bases in between. Here the CDR3 reads CASSLELADTQYF. The CDR3 coding sequence is TGTGCCAGCAGCTTAGAATTGGCAGATACGCAGTATTTT.

There are a few counts of this clonotype. The V gene is TRBV7-2, the J gene TRBJ2-1; 7 positions agree with TRBD2. CDR1 and CDR2 (germline): SGHTA, FQGNSA. J lost 9 bases, V lost 5 bases, and 16 bases had no gene match. CDR3 size: 16 residues. The CDR3 DNA follows: TGTGCCAGCAGCCCCCGGGTTCCCGCGGGAGCTCCTGAGCAGTTCTTC. It is translated as CASSPRVPAGAPEQFF.

In this sample, this clonotype turned up a few times. The chain couples TRBV7-6 to TRBJ2-7; TRBD2 matches 7 bases. In germline, CDR1 is SGHVS, CDR2 FNYEAQ. The V gene end was trimmed by 2 bases and the J gene end by 4 bases; junction bases not matched to a gene: 5. The CDR3 totals 14 residues. CDR3 sequence reads: CASSLSSGPYEQYF. Written as DNA, the CDR3 is TGTGCCAGCAGCTTATCTAGCGGACCTTACGAGCAGTACTTC.

The rearrangement joins TRBV11-2 to TRBJ2-3, with D possibly being TRBD2 (5 bases). In germline, CDR1 is SGHAT, CDR2 FQNNGV. CDR3 length: 18 residues. Trimming took off 3 bases at V and 2 bases at J, with 21 bases between the two ends. The CDR3 reads CASSFSQRAGVSTDTQYF. The CDR3 coding sequence is TGTGCCAGCAGCTTTAGCCAAAGGGCCGGGGTTTCCACAGATACGCAGTATTTT.

The chain recombines TRBV10-3 with TRBJ2-2; D perhaps matches TRBD2 (5 bases). The CDR3 spans 13 residues. Germline V gives CDR1 ENHRY, CDR2 SYGVKD. With 9 bases removed from V and 4 bases from J, the gap between germline ends came to 12 bases. The CDR3 spells CAMGPGSTGELFF. The DNA for the CDR3 is TGTGCCATGGGCCCGGGGAGCACCGGGGAGCTGTTTTTT.

The chain joins TRBV19 to TRBJ1-5; 8 bases match TRBD1. Trimming at V came to 8 bases and at J to 2 bases, leaving 8 bases not matched to a gene. Germline V gene sequence: CDR1 LNHDA, CDR2 SQIVND (reference sequence). The CDR3 sequence is 15 residues long. CDR3 sequence (DNA): TGTGCCAGTTATTCGACAGGGGTTGGCAATCAGCCCCAGCATTTT. Translated: CASYSTGVGNQPQHF.

This clonotype was seen more than once but under ten times. The rearrangement links TRBV19 to TRBJ2-3, with TRBD2 matching over 10 bases. With 5 bases clipped from V and 4 bases from J, the junction kept 9 bases outside the gene matches. From germline, CDR1 is LNHDA and CDR2 SQIVND (reference sequence). The CDR3 is made up of 16 amino acids. The CDR3 is CASSLGASGGPDTQYF. CDR3 DNA: TGTGCCAGTAGTTTGGGGGCTAGCGGGGGTCCAGATACGCAGTATTTT.

This clonotype showed up just once. For the CDR3, the DNA is TGCAGTGCTAGAGGGGACAGGGCTGGAAACACCATATATTTT. As protein: CSARGDRAGNTIYF. The rearrangement joins TRBV20-1 to TRBJ1-3, with 9 bases identical to TRBD1. The length of the CDR3 is 14 residues. The germline gives CDR1 DFQATT, CDR2 SNEGSKA (reference sequence). The ends lost 1 base at V and 2 bases at J; junction bases unmatched: 0.

The CDR3 protein is CASSLVGQGSYTF. CDR3 in DNA: TGTGCCAGCAGCTTAGTGGGACAGGGATCTTACACCTTC. This chain connects TRBV7-2 to TRBJ1-2; 9 bases fit TRBD1. Germline V lookup: CDR1 SGHTA, CDR2 FQGNSA. This CDR3 comprises 13 residues. The J segment lost 11 bases and the V segment lost 1 base, leaving 5 bases of the junction unmatched. The full variable domain, its missing parts supplied by reference TRBV7-2 and TRBJ1-2, is GAGVSQSPSNKVTEKGKDVELRCDPISGHTALYWYRQSLGQGLEFLIYFQGNSAPDKSGLPSDRFSAERTGGSVSTLTIQRTQQEDSAVYLCASSLVGQGSYTFGSGTRLTVV.

The gene calls are TRBV20-1 and TRBJ1-1; perhaps TRBD1 as D (5 bases). CDR1 and CDR2 (germline): DFQATT, SNEGSKA (reference sequence). Trimming cost V 5 bases and J 1 base, with 11 bases left between them. The CDR3 is 13 amino acids. CDR3 DNA: TGCAGTGCTCAGGGTATGGGGAACACTGAAGCTTTCTTT. Its protein is CSAQGMGNTEAFF.

V gene TRBV3-1 combines with J gene TRBJ2-5; possibly TRBD1 or TRBD2 for D (7 bases each). This CDR3 region has 15 residues. V was cut by 2 bases and J by 3 bases, with 13 bases left in between. CDR1 and CDR2 (germline): LGHDT, YNNKEL (reference sequence). The CDR3 region has the DNA TGTGCCAGCAGCCAATGGGGAGGGGGCGAAGAGACCCAGTACTTC. Translation gives CASSQWGGGEETQYF.

The V and J genes are TRBV19 and TRBJ2-7; D remains unclear. Germline lookup yields CDR1 LNHDA and CDR2 SQIVND (reference sequence). V was clipped by 10 bases and J by 0 bases, with 7 bases between them. The CDR3 loop spans 11 amino acids. The CDR3 spells CATADSYEQYF. CDR3 DNA: TGTGCCACCGCGGACTCCTACGAGCAGTACTTC.

This chain connects TRBV19 to TRBJ2-1; no clear D. The CDR3 spans 15 residues. V was shortened by 3 bases and J by 7 bases, with 16 bases between the two germline ends. CDR1 and CDR2 (germline): LNHDA, SQIVND (reference sequence). The CDR3 bases are TGTGCCAGTAGTATCGGTCTGGTAGGTGGGAATGAGCAGTTCTTC. It specifies CASSIGLVGGNEQFF.

The rearrangement uses TRBV24-1 and TRBJ2-5; D not certain. Trimming cost V 0 bases and J 4 bases, with 17 bases left between them. This CDR3 spans 17 amino acids. CDR1 and CDR2 (germline): KGHDR, SFDVKD. CDR3 in amino acids: CATSDLQKTWRGETQYF. CDR3 DNA: TGTGCCACCAGTGATTTGCAAAAGACATGGCGCGGAGAGACCCAGTACTTC.